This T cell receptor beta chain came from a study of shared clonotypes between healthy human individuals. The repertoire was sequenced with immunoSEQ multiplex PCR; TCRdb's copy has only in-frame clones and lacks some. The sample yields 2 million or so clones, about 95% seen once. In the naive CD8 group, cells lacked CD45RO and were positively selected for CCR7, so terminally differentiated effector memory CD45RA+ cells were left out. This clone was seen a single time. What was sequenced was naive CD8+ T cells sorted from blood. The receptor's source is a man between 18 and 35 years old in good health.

CDR3 DNA sequence: TGTGCCAGCAGTGAAGGGGGCAGGATAGACAATGAGCAGTTCTTC. It encodes CASSEGGRIDNEQFF. The chain links TRBV2 to TRBJ2-1, with D maybe TRBD1 (5 bases). From germline, CDR1 is SNHLY and CDR2 FYNNEI. The CDR3 consists of 15 residues. Deletions cut 1 base from V and 5 bases from J, with 12 bases between.